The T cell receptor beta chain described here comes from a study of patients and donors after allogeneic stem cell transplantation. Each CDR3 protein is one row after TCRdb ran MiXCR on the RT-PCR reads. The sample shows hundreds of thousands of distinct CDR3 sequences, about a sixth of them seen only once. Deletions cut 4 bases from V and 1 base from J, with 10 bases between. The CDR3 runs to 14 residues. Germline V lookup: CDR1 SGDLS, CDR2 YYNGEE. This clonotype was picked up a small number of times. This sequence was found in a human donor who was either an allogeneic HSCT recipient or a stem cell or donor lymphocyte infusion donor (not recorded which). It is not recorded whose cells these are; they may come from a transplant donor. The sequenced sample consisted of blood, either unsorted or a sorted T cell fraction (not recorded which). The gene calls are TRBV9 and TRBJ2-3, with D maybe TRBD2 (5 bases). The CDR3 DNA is TGTGCCAGCAGCTACTTCGGGGGCACAGATACGCAGTATTTT. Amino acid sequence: CASSYFGGTDTQYF.